The T cell receptor (beta chain) described here comes from a study of blood T cell repertoires in COVID-19. Across the whole study: The samples span acute and convalescent COVID-19 from the United States, Italy and Spain. In each case, the material was cDNA or gDNA derived from T cells, B-cell-depleted T cells, or PBMCs.

From germline, CDR1 is SGHTA and CDR2 FQGNSA. The V segment lost 3 bases and the J segment 5 bases; nucleotides outside the gene matches: 4. The CDR3 spans 14 residues. How the authors handled the data: Reference gene primer amplification gave estimated nucleated cell counts. Assay used: immunoSEQ multiplex PCR; TCRdb lists only in-frame clones, some missing. V and J calls and clone size come straight from that table; D and trimming were deduced from the DNA. The sample lists under 40,000 clones, 85% to 95% occurring once. Sequenced sample: peripheral blood. This sequence originates from a male donor with active COVID-19. This chain connects TRBV7-2 to TRBJ1-1; 9 bases fit TRBD1. The CDR3 loop reads CASSLTGGGTEAFF. In nucleotides, the CDR3 is TGTGCCAGCAGCTTGACAGGGGGGGGTACTGAAGCTTTCTTT.